This T cell receptor (beta chain) is drawn from a study of T cell repertoires and HLA-DP antigens. Clones were read by immunoSEQ multiplex PCR, and TCRdb kept only the in-frame ones, dropping some. This sample has around 70,000 clones, with 80% found just once. The germline V gene has CDR1 SGHRS and CDR2 YFSETQ. The CDR3 covers 15 residues. Trimming cost V 0 bases and J 2 bases, with 12 bases left between them. With regard to this clone: Its antigen is unknown.

This clonotype was obtained from a man aged 55 to 70 in good health and CMV-seronegative. V usage is TRBV5-1 and J usage is TRBJ2-7; tentatively, D is TRBD1 (5 bases). The material sequenced was CD4+ T cells from PBMCs. The CDR3 reads CASSLEGDSAYEQYF. CDR3 nucleotide sequence: TGCGCCAGCAGCTTGGAAGGTGACAGCGCCTACGAGCAGTACTTC.